Shown below are 26 T cell receptor beta chains from a single sample sequenced in a study of cytotoxic CD8 clonotypes in ibrutinib-treated CLL. TCRdb keeps only in-frame clones here, not all; method: immunoSEQ multiplex PCR. The table lists about 24,000 clones, less than 80% of them singletons. This specimen consisted of PBMCs, obtained before ibrutinib treatment. The receptors originated from a human donor with chronic lymphocytic leukemia.

The gene calls are TRBV27 and TRBJ2-3, with D unclear. Trimming pared 3 bases from V and 12 bases from J, leaving 16 bases between. This CDR3 has 13 amino acids. CDR1 and CDR2 from the germline V gene are MNHEY and SMNVEV (reference sequence). CDR3 loop: CASSFLSGLSQYF. For the CDR3, the DNA is TGTGCCAGCAGTTTCTTATCCGGGCTAAGTCAGTATTTT.

Only one count was recorded for this clone. The rearrangement links TRBV18 to TRBJ2-3; D is perhaps TRBD1 (6 bases). CDR3 size: 14 residues. Trimming took off 5 bases at V and 6 bases at J, with 15 bases between the two ends. Germline CDR1 KGHSH, CDR2 LQKENI. Here the CDR3 reads CASSDDTGFDTQYF. CDR3 sequence (DNA): TGTGCCAGCTCAGATGATACAGGGTTCGATACGCAGTATTTT.

V is TRBV25-1 and J is TRBJ2-1; D unresolved. The germline CDR1 and CDR2 sequences are MGHDK and SYGVNS. The CDR3 is 13 amino acids. The ends were cut back, 2 bases at V and 4 bases at J, with 6 bases in the middle. The CDR3 reads CASSEGVYNEQFF. CDR3 coding DNA: TGTGCCAGCAGTGAAGGGGTTTACAATGAGCAGTTCTTC.

The chain couples TRBV7-2 to TRBJ2-1; 13 bases are a match to TRBD2. The CDR3 loop spans 16 amino acids. The germline V gene encodes CDR1 SGHTA and CDR2 FQGNSA. V was pared by 4 bases and J by 8 bases, with 8 bases of the junction left unmatched. CDR3 nucleotide sequence: TGTGCCAGCAGCTCCGAACTAGCGGGAGGGCCGGATGAGCAGTTCTTC. It translates to CASSSELAGGPDEQFF.

The V and J genes are TRBV7-2 and TRBJ2-1; weak D call: TRBD2 (6 bases). The CDR3 length is 13 residues. CDR1 SGHTA and CDR2 FQGNSA come from the germline V gene. V lost 3 bases to trimming and J lost 8 bases, with 11 bases between them. The CDR3 is CASSFGGGDEQFF. In DNA form, the CDR3 reads TGTGCCAGCAGCTTCGGGGGAGGAGATGAGCAGTTCTTC.

In its sample, this clone was seen a few times. This sequence joins TRBV19 and TRBJ1-1; D unresolved. The CDR3 covers 13 residues. The V gene lost 6 bases and the J gene lost 1 base, with 9 bases spanning the gap. Germline loops: CDR1 LNHDA, CDR2 SQIVND (reference sequence). Here the CDR3 DNA reads TGTGCCAGTAGGCCGGGAAAGAACACTGAAGCTTTCTTT. Translated: CASRPGKNTEAFF.

This clone was detected only once. The CDR3 loop reads CASSEMVGGADTQYF. Here the CDR3 DNA reads TGTGCCAGCAGTGAAATGGTGGGAGGGGCAGATACGCAGTATTTT. The chain employs TRBV2 and TRBJ2-3; 7 bases are shared with TRBD2. There are 15 residues in the CDR3. Germline lookup yields CDR1 SNHLY and CDR2 FYNNEI. V dropped 2 bases and J dropped 4; count of bases not matched to a gene: 6. Complete variable domain (other parts from reference TRBV2 and TRBJ2-3): EPEVTQTPSHQVTQMGQEVILRCVPISNHLYFYWYRQILGQKVEFLVSFYNNEISEKSEIFDDQFSVERPDGSNFTLKIRSTKLEDSAMYFCASSEMVGGADTQYFGPGTRLTVL.

This clone was recorded once. The chain uses TRBV11-2 and TRBJ2-2; weak D call: TRBD2 (5 bases). Germline lookup yields CDR1 SGHAT and CDR2 FQNNGV. V was pared by 11 bases and J by 3 bases, with 16 bases between. This CDR3 has 14 residues. The CDR3 here is CASSRVFDTGELFF. CDR3 in DNA: TGTGCCTCATCGCGGGTTTTCGACACCGGGGAGCTGTTTTTT.

This chain joins TRBV6-5 and TRBJ2-2, with 10 bases matching TRBD2. Germline trimming cut 10 bases from V and 6 bases from J; bases unmatched to any gene: 11. Germline-derived CDR1 and CDR2 are MNHEY and SVGAGI. CDR3 length: 15 amino acids. CDR3 sequence reads: CAIGRPSGRSGELFF. CDR3 coding DNA: TGTGCCATTGGCCGCCCTAGCGGGAGATCCGGGGAGCTGTTTTTT.

The chain is built from TRBV4-3 and TRBJ2-1, with D tentatively TRBD2 (5 bases). The germline V gene has CDR1 LGHNA and CDR2 YSLEER. Trimming removed 5 bases from V and 4 bases from J, with 18 bases in between. The CDR3 length is 16 residues. For the CDR3, the DNA is TGCGCCAGCAGCGAAGGCTCCTTGGACTTATACAATGAGCAGTTCTTC. As protein: CASSEGSLDLYNEQFF.

V and J are TRBV10-2 and TRBJ2-1, with 14 bases fitting TRBD2. V lost 5 bases to trimming and J lost 3 bases; unmatched junction nucleotides: 9. Germline lookup yields CDR1 WSHSY and CDR2 SAAADI. This CDR3 comprises 18 residues. CDR3 sequence reads: CASSRTGTSGSLYNEQFF. In nucleotides, the CDR3 is TGCGCCAGCAGTCGTACCGGGACTAGCGGGAGCCTCTACAATGAGCAGTTCTTC.

This sequence joins TRBV19 and TRBJ2-5; TRBD2 might be the D (6 bases). The CDR3 totals 14 residues. Germline-derived CDR1 and CDR2 are LNHDA and SQIVND (reference sequence). V was trimmed by 7 bases and J by 0 bases, leaving 12 bases between them. In nucleotides, the CDR3 is TGTGCCAGTAAGGGCGCGGGGAACCAAGAGACCCAGTACTTC. This encodes CASKGAGNQETQYF.

The V call is TRBV15, the J call TRBJ2-1, with TRBD2 matching over 7 bases. J was trimmed by 8 bases and V by 2 bases; bases with no gene match: 6. The germline CDR1 and CDR2 sequences are LNHNV and YYDKDF (reference sequence). The CDR3 consists of 14 residues. The CDR3 is CATSRRGVGDEQFF. The CDR3 DNA reads as TGTGCCACCAGCAGACGGGGGGTCGGGGATGAGCAGTTCTTC.

The gene calls are TRBV29-1 and TRBJ2-5; 8 nucleotides align to TRBD2. The V gene end was trimmed by 3 bases and the J gene end by 5 bases; junction bases not matched to a gene: 2. CDR1 and CDR2 (germline): SQVTM, ANQGSEA. This CDR3 comprises 12 residues. CDR3 nucleotide sequence: TGCAGCGTTGACCGGGGGGGGGAGACCCAGTACTTC. Translation gives CSVDRGGETQYF.

V is TRBV9 and J is TRBJ2-3; the match to TRBD2 covers 10 bases. The CDR3 sequence is 17 residues long. The V gene end was trimmed by 0 bases and the J gene end by 2 bases; junction bases not matched to a gene: 6. From germline, CDR1 is SGDLS and CDR2 YYNGEE. The CDR3 region has the DNA TGTGCCAGCAGCGTAGGCTCTAGCGGGAGCCCCACAGATACGCAGTATTTT. Its translation: CASSVGSSGSPTDTQYF. Drawing the rest from reference TRBV9 and TRBJ2-3, the complete variable domain is DSGVTQTPKHLITATGQRVTLRCSPRSGDLSVYWYQQSLDQGLQFLIQYYNGEERAKGNILERFSAQQFPDLHSELNLSSLELGDSALYFCASSVGSSGSPTDTQYFGPGTRLTVL.

The chain employs TRBV15 and TRBJ2-2; 7 nucleotides agree with TRBD1. CDR3 length: 14 amino acids. V gave up 8 bases and J gave up 4 bases; unmatched junction bases: 7. Germline V lookup: CDR1 LNHNV, CDR2 YYDKDF (reference sequence). The CDR3 spells CATAQGWATGELFF. DNA for the CDR3: TGTGCCACCGCACAGGGGTGGGCCACCGGGGAGCTGTTTTTT.

The chain joins TRBV2 to TRBJ2-3; D remains unclear. The CDR3 totals 11 residues. Germline lookup yields CDR1 SNHLY and CDR2 FYNNEI. Trimming took 4 bases from V and 5 from J, leaving 4 bases between them. The CDR3 nucleotides are TGTGCCAGCAGTGCCGTAGATACGCAGTATTTT. Its translation: CASSAVDTQYF. The full variable domain, rest sourced from reference TRBV2 and TRBJ2-3, is EPEVTQTPSHQVTQMGQEVILRCVPISNHLYFYWYRQILGQKVEFLVSFYNNEISEKSEIFDDQFSVERPDGSNFTLKIRSTKLEDSAMYFCASSAVDTQYFGPGTRLTVL.

This clone was counted between two and nine times. The J gene is TRBJ2-2, the V gene TRBV2, with TRBD2 identical over 12 bases. This CDR3 is built from 20 residues. J lost 5 bases, V lost 0 bases, and 13 bases had no gene match. Germline V gene data show CDR1 as SNHLY and CDR2 as FYNNEI. The CDR3 DNA sequence: TGTGCCAGCAGTGAAGCGCGAGGGGGCCTAGCGGGAGGGCGTACCGGGGAGCTGTTTTTT. Protein product: CASSEARGGLAGGRTGELFF.

CDR3 loop: CASSQEGTRVSEQYF. CDR3 in DNA: TGCGCCAGCAGCCAAGAGGGGACTAGGGTATCCGAGCAGTACTTC. The chain recombines TRBV4-1 with TRBJ2-7; 8 bases map to TRBD2. Germline V lookup: CDR1 MGHRA, CDR2 YSYEKL. V was pared by 0 bases and J by 6 bases, with 7 bases of the junction left unmatched. This CDR3 region has 15 residues.

The chain is built from TRBV7-3 and TRBJ2-7, with D maybe TRBD1 (6 bases). Germline lookup yields CDR1 SGHTA and CDR2 FQGTGA. The CDR3 length is 15 residues. The germline V and J ends were trimmed by 7 bases and 0 bases, with 16 bases remaining between them. The CDR3 loop reads CASTHLGTNSYEQYF. The CDR3 nucleotides read TGTGCCAGCACCCACCTCGGGACAAACTCCTACGAGCAGTACTTC.

This clone was observed a single time. The rearrangement uses TRBV11-3 and TRBJ2-3, with 7 bases matching TRBD2. CDR3 size: 16 residues. V was pared by 5 bases and J by 1 base, with 9 bases of the junction left unmatched. The germline V gene has CDR1 SGHNT and CDR2 YENEEA. For the CDR3, the DNA is TGTGCCAGCAGCCCCGGACTAGGTGTGGGCACAGATACGCAGTATTTT. Amino acid sequence: CASSPGLGVGTDTQYF.

The chain has TRBV7-9 and TRBJ1-1; a weak D match, TRBD1 (6 bases). CDR1 is SEHNR and CDR2 is FQNEAQ in the germline V gene (reference sequence). CDR3 length: 14 amino acids. Trimming took off 1 base at V and 3 bases at J, with 9 bases between the two ends. DNA of the CDR3: TGTGCCAGCAGCTTAGAGGGGGGGTACACTGAAGCTTTCTTT. Encoded protein: CASSLEGGYTEAFF. Together with reference TRBV7-9 and TRBJ1-1, the CDR3 gives the full variable domain: DTGVSQNPRHKITKRGQNVTFRCDPISEHNRLYWYRQTLGQGPEFLTYFQNEAQLEKSRLLSDRFSAERPKGSFSTLEIQRTEQGDSAMYLCASSLEGGYTEAFFGQGTRLTVV.

The chain joins TRBV28 to TRBJ1-1; no firm D call. The CDR3 is made up of 14 amino acids. Trimming took 6 bases from V and 13 from J, leaving 24 bases between them. CDR1 is MDHEN and CDR2 is SYDVKM in the germline V gene. The CDR3 DNA reads TGTGCCAGCAGAACCGCCCAGGACGGCCGAAAGGGTTTCTTT. Residues: CASRTAQDGRKGFF.

For the CDR3, the DNA is TGTGCCAGCAGTTACCGACTAGCGACCCCTTCCTACGAGCAGTACTTC. Its translation is CASSYRLATPSYEQYF. This chain connects TRBV6-5 to TRBJ2-7, with 8 bases that match TRBD2. The CDR3 has 16 amino acids. Trimming cost V 2 bases and J 1 base; bases outside gene matches: 7. Germline V lookup: CDR1 MNHEY, CDR2 SVGAGI.

In DNA form, the CDR3 reads TGTGCCATCATGGACACTAGCGGGAGAATAAGCGTGCAGTTCTTC. Translated: CAIMDTSGRISVQFF. The rearrangement links TRBV10-3 to TRBJ2-1; TRBD2 matches 11 bases. This CDR3 is 15 amino acids long. V shed 7 bases, J shed 12 bases, and the junction held 14 bases outside the gene matches. Germline-derived CDR1 and CDR2 are ENHRY and SYGVKD.

This chain joins TRBV19 and TRBJ1-4, with D perhaps TRBD1 (6 bases). Germline V gene data show CDR1 as LNHDA and CDR2 as SQIVND (reference sequence). V was cut by 5 bases and J by 0 bases, with 16 bases left in between. This CDR3 has 17 amino acids. The CDR3 bases are TGTGCCAGTAGTCCGCGCGCTAGGGGGGCAACTAATGAAAAACTGTTTTTT. Protein sequence: CASSPRARGATNEKLFF.